Below are 2 T cell receptor beta chains sequenced from a single sample in a study of cytomegalovirus exposure and HLA in healthy donors. Primers included in the PCR were 60 Vbeta and 13 Jbeta primers. Produced via immunoSEQ multiplex PCR; TCRdb's table is partial and in-frame only. The sample has roughly 80,000 clones, under 70% seen once; the top ten hold under 7.5%. Input material: PBMCs. The receptor set was obtained from a woman aged 45 to 65 in good health and CMV-seropositive.

The chain recombines TRBV6-5 with TRBJ1-2, with unresolved D. Germline CDR1 is MNHEY and CDR2 is SVGAGI. CDR3 length: 14 residues. V was cut by 0 bases and J by 3 bases, with 8 bases left in between. In DNA, the CDR3 is TGTGCCAGCAGTTACTCAGGAGTAGACTATGGCTACACCTTC. Its translation is CASSYSGVDYGYTF.

This clone was observed a few times. The chain couples TRBV13 to TRBJ2-7, with 8 bases that match TRBD1. CDR1 PRHDT and CDR2 FYEKMQ come from the germline V gene (reference sequence). The junction had 7 bases not matched to a gene; V was cut back by 0 bases and J by 3 bases. This CDR3 is 16 amino acids long. The CDR3 DNA reads as TGTGCCAGCAGCTTAGGCCTCTCGGGACAGGACTACGAGCAGTACTTC. Amino acids: CASSLGLSGQDYEQYF.